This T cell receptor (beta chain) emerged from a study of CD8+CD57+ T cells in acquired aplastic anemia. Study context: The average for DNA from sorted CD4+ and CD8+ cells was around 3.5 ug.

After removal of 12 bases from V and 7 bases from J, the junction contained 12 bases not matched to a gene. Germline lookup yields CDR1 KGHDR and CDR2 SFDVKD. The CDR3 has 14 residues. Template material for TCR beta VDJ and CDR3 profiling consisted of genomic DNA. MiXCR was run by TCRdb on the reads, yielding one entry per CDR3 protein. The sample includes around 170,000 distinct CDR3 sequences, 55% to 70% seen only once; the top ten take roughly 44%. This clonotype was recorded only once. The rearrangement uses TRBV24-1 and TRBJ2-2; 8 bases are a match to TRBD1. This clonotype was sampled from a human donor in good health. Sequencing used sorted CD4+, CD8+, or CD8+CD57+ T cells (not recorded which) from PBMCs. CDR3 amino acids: CASDRGLEGGELFF. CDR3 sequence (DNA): TGTGCCTCCGACAGGGGCCTAGAGGGCGGGGAGCTGTTTTTT.